This T cell receptor (beta chain) was found in a study of Ad26.COV2.S vaccination and SARS-CoV-2 variants. General study findings and limits: It was reported that spike-specific CD8+ and CD4+ T cell responses were substantially broad after vaccination. Total T cell responses were possibly underestimated by TCR breadth and depth analyses.

Details on this clone: Antigen specificity is unknown.

Indicated treatment: some 19 received Ad26.COV2.S at low or high dose, single or two shots; roughly five received placebo; per-sample allocation not given. Collection of samples fell on day 63 after the first vaccine or placebo injection. Some clones are missing from TCRdb's copy, which holds only in-frame ones; the method was immunoSEQ multiplex PCR. The top ten hold approximately 3.5% of the sample, which has about 350,000 clones, roughly 81% seen once. Germline V gene lookup returns CDR1 SGHNT and CDR2 YENEEA. The CDR3 extends over 13 amino acids. With V trimmed by 0 bases and J by 7 bases, 0 bases remained unmatched.

The sample here was peripheral blood, taken in a trial of Ad26.COV2.S vaccine versus placebo. The TCR sequence derives from a person between 18 and 65 years old who received the Ad26.COV2.S COVID-19 vaccine or a placebo. The chain is built from TRBV11-3 and TRBJ2-1, with 7 bases aligning to TRBD1. The CDR3 DNA is TGTGCCAGCAGCTTAGAACAGGGGAATGAGCAGTTCTTC. It yields the protein CASSLEQGNEQFF.